The next 29 T cell receptor beta chains were all read from a single sample in a study of control samples from healthy donors and cancer patients. Here immunoSEQ multiplex PCR was the method, and the copy in TCRdb shows in-frame clones only, minus some. The table shows 100,000 to 150,000 clones, with approximately 92% occurring only once. The specimen was PBMCs. All receptors come from a man older than 75 with head and neck cancer.

This clone has only a few counts. The rearrangement joins TRBV28 to TRBJ2-7; TRBD1 is a possible D gene (6 bases). Between the trimmed V and J ends, which lost 2 bases and 2 bases, there was a span of 16 bases. Germline loops: CDR1 MDHEN, CDR2 SYDVKM. The CDR3 runs 16 residues. The CDR3 nucleotides read TGTGCCAGCAGTTTAAATGGACAGCCAAAAACCTACGAGCAGTACTTC. Translating it yields CASSLNGQPKTYEQYF.

The chain joins TRBV12-3 or TRBV12-4 to TRBJ2-4; no firm D call. CDR3 length: 12 amino acids. Between the trimmed V and J ends, which lost 3 bases and 6 bases, there was a span of 6 bases. DNA for the CDR3: TGTGCCAGCAGTTTTTCATTAAACATTCAGTACTTC. Translated: CASSFSLNIQYF.

This chain joins TRBV19 and TRBJ1-2, with D perhaps matching TRBD1 (6 bases). This CDR3 has 14 residues. CDR1 is LNHDA and CDR2 is SQIVND in the germline V gene (reference sequence). V was clipped by 5 bases and J by 4 bases, with 14 bases between them. CDR3 DNA sequence: TGTGCCAGTAGTTGGCGGGACACATTCTATGGCTACACCTTC. Translating gives CASSWRDTFYGYTF.

The chain uses TRBV12-3 or TRBV12-4 and TRBJ1-5; no firm D call. The CDR3 covers 12 residues. The germline V and J ends were trimmed by 3 bases and 2 bases, with 2 bases remaining between them. The CDR3 loop is CASSFGNQPQHF. The CDR3 DNA is TGTGCCAGCAGTTTTGGCAATCAGCCCCAGCATTTT.

The count of this clone is one. The chain couples TRBV5-1 to TRBJ2-5, with D perhaps matching TRBD2 (5 bases). Trimming took 1 base from V and 2 from J, leaving 12 bases between them. The CDR3 loop spans 15 amino acids. CDR1 SGHRS and CDR2 YFSETQ come from the germline V gene. The CDR3: CASSLTSLTQETQYF. In nucleotides, the CDR3 is TGCGCCAGCAGCTTGACTAGTCTAACGCAAGAGACCCAGTACTTC. The full variable domain, its missing parts supplied by reference TRBV5-1 and TRBJ2-5, is KAGVTQTPRYLIKTRGQQVTLSCSPISGHRSVSWYQQTPGQGLQFLFEYFSETQRNKGNFPGRFSGRQFSNSRSEMNVSTLELGDSALYLCASSLTSLTQETQYFGPGTRLLVL.

This clone was seen just once. The V call is TRBV5-1, the J call TRBJ1-2, with a weak D call TRBD1 (6 bases). The germline V gene has CDR1 SGHRS and CDR2 YFSETQ. The V and J ends lost 3 bases and 2 bases respectively, with 23 bases between them. This CDR3 comprises 18 residues. CDR3 loop: CASSSTRQDYERNYGYTF. The CDR3 bases are TGCGCCAGCAGCTCGACCCGACAGGACTACGAACGAAACTATGGCTACACCTTC.

The V and J genes are TRBV5-4 and TRBJ2-2, with D maybe TRBD2 (6 bases). Trimming cost V 5 bases and J 0 bases, with 11 bases left between them. CDR1 and CDR2 (germline): SGHNT, YYREEE (reference sequence). There are 15 residues in the CDR3. The chain's CDR3 is CASRTGTANTGELFF. The CDR3 nucleotides are TGTGCCAGCAGGACGGGGACTGCGAACACCGGGGAGCTGTTTTTT.

The count of this clone is one. The J gene is TRBJ2-7, the V gene TRBV10-2; 11 bases match TRBD1. Germline lookup yields CDR1 WSHSY and CDR2 SAAADI. The CDR3 covers 13 residues. J lost 6 bases, V lost 5 bases, and 3 bases had no gene match. This chain's CDR3 is CASSRTGGSEQYF. CDR3 sequence (DNA): TGCGCCAGCAGTAGGACAGGGGGCTCCGAGCAGTACTTC.

The chain has TRBV10-3 and TRBJ1-6; D may be TRBD1 (5 bases). Per the germline V gene, CDR1 is ENHRY and CDR2 is SYGVKD. Trimming took off 2 bases at V and 10 bases at J, with 12 bases between the two ends. This CDR3 has 14 amino acids. CDR3: CAISEVGGGSPLHF. CDR3 coding DNA: TGTGCCATCAGTGAGGTGGGGGGTGGATCACCCCTCCACTTT.

V gene TRBV7-2 combines with J gene TRBJ1-5; no clear D gene. Germline V gene data show CDR1 as SGHTA and CDR2 as FQGNSA. Trimming removed 5 bases from V and 0 bases from J, with 11 bases in between. The CDR3 sequence is 15 residues long. As DNA, the CDR3 is TGTGCCAGCAGCCCCGGAGGTTATAGCAATCAGCCCCAGCATTTT. It translates to CASSPGGYSNQPQHF.

This clone came up a few times. This chain joins TRBV6-5 and TRBJ1-2; D call uncertain. V lost 8 bases, J lost 0 bases, and 13 bases lay in between. CDR1 and CDR2 from the germline V gene are MNHEY and SVGAGI. The CDR3 extends over 14 amino acids. CDR3: CASSVTNANYGYTF. CDR3 DNA sequence: TGTGCCAGCTCTGTCACGAATGCTAACTATGGCTACACCTTC.

This chain links TRBV5-1 with TRBJ1-6, with 10 bases matching TRBD1. The length of the CDR3 is 17 residues. The V segment lost 3 bases and the J segment 4 bases; nucleotides outside the gene matches: 7. Germline V gene data show CDR1 as SGHRS and CDR2 as YFSETQ. CDR3 residues: CASSWTGTGVYNSPLHF. For the CDR3, the DNA is TGCGCCAGCAGCTGGACCGGGACAGGGGTTTATAATTCACCCCTCCACTTT.

The chain joins TRBV5-1 to TRBJ2-3; 10 bases are shared with TRBD2. The CDR3 is 14 residues long. CDR1 and CDR2 from the germline V gene are SGHRS and YFSETQ. Germline trimming cut 4 bases from V and 3 bases from J; bases unmatched to any gene: 2. In nucleotides, the CDR3 is TGCGCCAGCAGCCCAGCGGGGGGGACAGATACGCAGTATTTT. Translation: CASSPAGGTDTQYF.

This chain uses TRBV7-9 with TRBJ2-2; D gene ambiguous. The germline CDR1 and CDR2 sequences are SEHNR and FQNEAQ (reference sequence). This CDR3 spans 14 amino acids. Trimming stripped 1 base from V and 6 bases from J, with 9 bases between. The chain's CDR3 is CASSLELGPGELFF. The CDR3 region has the DNA TGTGCCAGCAGCTTAGAGCTCGGGCCCGGGGAGCTGTTTTTT.

The chain employs TRBV9 and TRBJ1-3, with no clear D. The germline V gene has CDR1 SGDLS and CDR2 YYNGEE. V gave up 2 bases and J gave up 0 bases, with 0 bases separating them. The CDR3 covers 12 residues. The chain's CDR3 is CASSVSGNTIYF. CDR3 coding DNA: TGTGCCAGCAGCGTCTCTGGAAACACCATATATTTT.

The V gene is TRBV9, the J gene TRBJ2-5; 10 positions match TRBD2. Germline V gives CDR1 SGDLS, CDR2 YYNGEE. The CDR3 covers 17 residues. With 0 bases clipped from V and 4 bases from J, the junction kept 9 bases outside the gene matches. CDR3: CASSVGASGSIGETQYF. CDR3 bases: TGTGCCAGCAGCGTAGGGGCTAGCGGGAGTATCGGAGAGACCCAGTACTTC.

This sequence joins TRBV5-5 and TRBJ1-2, with D perhaps matching TRBD1 (5 bases). CDR1 is SGHKS, CDR2 YYEKEE, per germline (reference sequence). V was pared by 1 base and J by 4 bases, with 17 bases between. CDR3 length: 16 residues. In nucleotides, the CDR3 is TGTGCCAGCAGCTTGAGGCTTTCCGGGGCGGGCTATGGCTACACCTTC. This encodes CASSLRLSGAGYGYTF.

The J gene is TRBJ2-1, the V gene TRBV5-4; D possibly corresponds to TRBD1 (5 bases). CDR1 SGHNT and CDR2 YYREEE come from the germline V gene (reference sequence). This CDR3 is 13 amino acids long. V dropped 1 base and J dropped 8 bases, with 10 bases sitting between them. The CDR3 is CASSLKGVHEQFF. DNA of the CDR3: TGTGCCAGCAGCTTGAAAGGGGTCCATGAGCAGTTCTTC. Combining the CDR3 with reference TRBV5-4 and TRBJ2-1 gives the whole variable domain ETGVTQSPTHLIKTRGQQVTLRCSSQSGHNTVSWYQQALGQGPQFIFQYYREEENGRGNFPPRFSGLQFPNYSSELNVNALELDDSALYLCASSLKGVHEQFFGPGTRLTVL.

The chain carries TRBV4-1 and TRBJ1-1; TRBD1 aligns across 8 bases. Germline trimming cut 1 base from V and 5 bases from J; bases unmatched to any gene: 6. The CDR3 is made up of 15 amino acids. Per the germline V gene, CDR1 is MGHRA and CDR2 is YSYEKL. The CDR3 loop reads CASSQAQDRATEAFF. Written as DNA, the CDR3 is TGCGCCAGCAGCCAAGCCCAGGACAGGGCGACTGAAGCTTTCTTT.

This chain connects TRBV7-2 to TRBJ1-5; unclear D gene. The V gene's germline CDR1 is SGHTA and CDR2 FQGNSA. CDR3 length: 15 amino acids. V lost 7 bases and J 0 bases, leaving 13 bases between the germline ends. The CDR3 reads CASNPRGYSNQPQHF. Written as DNA, the CDR3 is TGTGCCAGCAACCCCCGAGGGTATAGCAATCAGCCCCAGCATTTT.

V and J are TRBV6-5 and TRBJ2-1; no clear D gene. Per germline, CDR1 MNHEY and CDR2 SVGAGI. The CDR3 length is 16 residues. The V end was cut by 0 bases, the J end by 0 bases, with 9 bases between. The CDR3 nucleotides read TGTGCCAGCAGTTACTCGCCACTGAGCTCCTACAATGAGCAGTTCTTC. Protein: CASSYSPLSSYNEQFF.

Concerning this clone itself: Other DNA sequences from this sample encode an identical CDR3 as well. The chain recombines TRBV19 with TRBJ2-7; 8 positions agree with TRBD1. V shed 4 bases and J 5 bases; nucleotides not matched to a gene: 7. Germline V gives CDR1 LNHDA, CDR2 SQIVND (reference sequence). CDR3 length: 14 amino acids. CDR3 DNA sequence: TGTGCCAGTAGTACCTTGGACAGGGTGGACGAGCAGTACTTC. Translated, it gives CASSTLDRVDEQYF.

The rearrangement uses TRBV4-3 and TRBJ2-7; 7 bases agree with TRBD1. Germline lookup yields CDR1 LGHNA and CDR2 YSLEER. This CDR3 has 14 amino acids. The J segment lost 3 bases and the V segment lost 1 base, leaving 3 bases of the junction unmatched. CDR3 coding DNA: TGCGCCAGCAGCCAAGGGGCAGGGGGCTACGAGCAGTACTTC. Translation: CASSQGAGGYEQYF.

This rearrangement joins TRBV12-3 or TRBV12-4 to TRBJ1-1; D call uncertain. Trimming cost V 2 bases and J 1 base, with 5 bases left between them. The CDR3 extends over 13 amino acids. CDR3: CASSLQENTEAFF. In nucleotides, the CDR3 is TGTGCCAGCAGTTTACAGGAGAACACTGAAGCTTTCTTT.

This clone was detected only once. V gene TRBV14 combines with J gene TRBJ2-7; D is possibly TRBD1 (5 bases). Germline V gene sequence: CDR1 SGHDN, CDR2 FVKESK. CDR3 length: 17 residues. V was shortened by 1 base and J by 5 bases, with 21 bases between the two germline ends. Here the CDR3 reads CASSQGKLRALNDEQYF. The CDR3 DNA reads TGTGCCAGCAGCCAAGGGAAGCTCAGGGCGTTAAATGACGAGCAGTACTTC.

The V and J genes are TRBV18 and TRBJ2-4; D possibly corresponds to TRBD2 (6 bases). V was pared by 3 bases and J by 0 bases, with 12 bases between. The CDR3 contains 16 residues. CDR1 and CDR2 from the germline V gene are KGHSH and LQKENI. In nucleotides, the CDR3 is TGTGCCAGCTCACCCAGTCCGGGACTAGCCAAAAACATTCAGTACTTC. It yields the protein CASSPSPGLAKNIQYF.

As DNA, the CDR3 is TGTGCCACCAGTGATTGGAGTTCGGAAGGAGATACGCAGTATTTT. Amino acid sequence: CATSDWSSEGDTQYF. The chain couples TRBV24-1 to TRBJ2-3; D not certain. Germline values: CDR1 KGHDR, CDR2 SFDVKD. This CDR3 contains 15 residues. Trimming cost V 2 bases and J 5 bases, with 13 bases left between them.

This rearrangement joins TRBV6-6 to TRBJ2-5, with D possibly TRBD1 on 6 matching bases. Germline loops: CDR1 MNHNY, CDR2 SVGAGI (reference sequence). V lost 6 bases and J 1 base, leaving 15 bases between the germline ends. CDR3 length equals 15 residues. CDR3 protein: CASSDLQGTQETQYF. The CDR3 DNA is TGTGCCAGCAGCGACCTTCAGGGGACCCAAGAGACCCAGTACTTC.

This sequence joins TRBV10-3 and TRBJ2-7; maybe TRBD2 (7 bases). The ends were cut back, 6 bases at V and 4 bases at J, with 25 bases in the middle. The CDR3 has 17 residues. CDR1 ENHRY and CDR2 SYGVKD come from the germline V gene. In DNA form, the CDR3 reads TGTGCCATCAGCTCCCGGGACAAAAGGACTAGGTCATACGAGCAGTACTTC. Translation gives CAISSRDKRTRSYEQYF.